This entry lists 14 T cell receptor beta chains sequenced from one sample in a study of blood T cells in healthy people across ages. Through a sample-barcoded 5' primer and a J-beta primer mix, a second PCR was run for roughly 7 to 11 cycles. A single record per CDR3 protein comes from TCRdb applying MiXCR to the 5' RACE reads. The repertoire consists of more than 1 million distinct CDR3 sequences, with roughly 45% occurring once and the leading ten covering under 20%. Source material: blood. The receptors originated from a woman in her sixties in good health.

As for this clonotype: Since a much larger clone is just one base distant, this may be a read error. The chain employs TRBV20-1 and TRBJ1-5; TRBD1 aligns across 7 bases. The CDR3 loop spans 16 amino acids. J gave up 2 bases and V 3 bases, and 10 bases lay outside the gene matches. CDR1 is DFQATT and CDR2 is SNEGSKA in the germline V gene (reference sequence). In nucleotides, the CDR3 is TGCAGTGCTAGGGAGACAGGGTATGATGGCAATCAGCCCCAGCATTTT. It encodes CSARETGYDGNQPQHF.

The gene calls are TRBV28 and TRBJ2-1, with D uncertain. Trimming took off 3 bases at V and 11 bases at J, with 20 bases between the two ends. CDR1 and CDR2 from the germline V gene are MDHEN and SYDVKM. This CDR3 is built from 15 residues. CDR3 loop: CASSFREVPARQQFF. The CDR3 nucleotides are TGTGCCAGCAGTTTTCGTGAGGTCCCGGCGCGGCAGCAGTTCTTC. Drawing the rest from reference TRBV28 and TRBJ2-1, the complete variable domain is DVKVTQSSRYLVKRTGEKVFLECVQDMDHENMFWYRQDPGLGLRLIYFSYDVKMKEKGDIPEGYSVSREKKERFSLILESASTNQTSMYLCASSFREVPARQQFFGPGTRLTVL.

This clonotype was counted between two and nine times. This chain joins TRBV6-6 and TRBJ2-7; 8 bases are a match to TRBD2. The CDR3 loop spans 16 amino acids. Trimming removed 2 bases from V and 0 bases from J; junction bases left unmatched: 6. Germline V gene lookup returns CDR1 MNHNY and CDR2 SVGAGI (reference sequence). CDR3 region: CASSYPERENSYEQYF. The CDR3 nucleotides are TGTGCCAGCAGTTACCCAGAGCGGGAGAACTCCTACGAGCAGTACTTC.

J is TRBJ1-6 and V is TRBV3-1, with 9 bases matching TRBD1. Germline CDR1 and CDR2: LGHDT and YNNKEL (reference sequence). V dropped 2 bases and J dropped 8; count of bases not matched to a gene: 4. The CDR3 runs to 15 residues. Here the CDR3 DNA reads TGTGCCAGCAGCCAAAACAGGGGGCGTGATTCACCCCTCCACTTT. The encoded protein is CASSQNRGRDSPLHF.

V and J are TRBV6-5 and TRBJ2-1; D is uncertain. Germline CDR1 reads MNHEY; CDR2 reads SVGAGI. The CDR3 contains 14 residues. V lost 5 bases and J lost 3, with 11 bases in between. The DNA for the CDR3 is TGTGCCAGCAGTGACGATTCAGTCTACAATGAGCAGTTCTTC. Its protein is CASSDDSVYNEQFF.

The J gene is TRBJ1-4, the V gene TRBV7-2, with 7 bases aligning to TRBD1. The CDR3 has 15 amino acids. The J segment lost 5 bases and the V segment lost 1 base, leaving 4 bases of the junction unmatched. CDR1 and CDR2 (germline): SGHTA, FQGNSA. In nucleotides, the CDR3 is TGTGCCAGCAGCTTAGGAGGGGGCAAGAATGAAAAACTGTTTTTT. This translates into CASSLGGGKNEKLFF.

This clonotype has only a few counts. The CDR3 bases are TGTGCCAGCAGCCCAACCTTGACAGAAAAAAACATTCAGTACTTC. Residues: CASSPTLTEKNIQYF. The chain is built from TRBV13 and TRBJ2-4, with TRBD1 as a possible D gene (5 bases). This CDR3 contains 15 residues. Per the germline V gene, CDR1 is PRHDT and CDR2 is FYEKMQ (reference sequence). V was cut by 5 bases and J by 4 bases, with 15 bases left in between.

The genes are TRBV5-1 and TRBJ2-1, with D maybe TRBD2 (6 bases). The J call is uncertain, as TRBJ2-7 better fits the DNA end. The germline V gene encodes CDR1 SGHRS and CDR2 YFSETQ. CDR3 length equals 14 residues. The CDR3 spells CASGSGGTIYEQYF. The CDR3 nucleotides read TGCGCCAGCGGCTCAGGCGGGACGATCTACGAGCAGTACTTC.

This clonotype appeared a few times. The chain links TRBV29-1 to TRBJ2-5; TRBD2 agrees at 8 bases. This CDR3 has 17 amino acids. Looked up from germline, CDR1 is SQVTM and CDR2 is ANQGSEA. The CDR3 DNA follows: TGCAGTGTGGTTTGGGTTCCTAAAGCGGGAGTGGGCAATGAGCAGTACTTC. Translation gives CSVVWVPKAGVGNEQYF.

Only a few counts were recorded for this clonotype. The chain couples TRBV4-1 to TRBJ2-3; 7 bases match TRBD2. The germline V gene encodes CDR1 MGHRA and CDR2 YSYEKL. V shed 0 bases and J 1 base; nucleotides not matched to a gene: 4. The CDR3 extends over 16 amino acids. The CDR3 region has the DNA TGCGCCAGCAGCCAAGATGGGAGGGGACGCACAGATACGCAGTATTTT. Amino acid sequence: CASSQDGRGRTDTQYF.

This clonotype was seen a handful of times. The CDR3 sequence is CASSLDGSWYNEQFF. CDR3 DNA sequence: TGTGCCAGCAGTTTAGACGGGAGCTGGTACAATGAGCAGTTCTTC. The V call is TRBV27, the J call TRBJ2-1; D might be TRBD2 (6 bases). This CDR3 spans 15 amino acids. The V gene lost 2 bases and the J gene lost 4 bases, with 12 bases spanning the gap. Germline CDR1 reads MNHEY; CDR2 reads SMNVEV (reference sequence).

The J gene is TRBJ2-5, the V gene TRBV20-1; tentatively, D is TRBD1 or TRBD2 (5 bases each). This CDR3 has 15 amino acids. V was pared by 6 bases and J by 0 bases, with 17 bases between. CDR1 and CDR2 (germline): DFQATT, SNEGSKA (reference sequence). Here the CDR3 DNA reads TGCAGTGCCGGGGCGGGCGGAGTGTACCAAGAGACCCAGTACTTC. Its translation: CSAGAGGVYQETQYF.

Comments on this clonotype: One end of the junction does not line up with germline, which may come from a read error. This chain joins TRBV4-2 and TRBJ2-7; 14 nucleotides line up with TRBD2. The germline V gene encodes CDR1 LGHNA and CDR2 YNFKEQ. This CDR3 has 18 residues. The CDR3, as DNA: TGTGCCGGCAGCCGCTCACCGGGACTAGCGGGAGAAAACCACGAGCAGTACTTC. Amino acids: CAGSRSPGLAGENHEQYF.

This clonotype has just a few counts. The chain couples TRBV10-3 to TRBJ2-1, with TRBD1 matching over 11 bases. This CDR3 has 14 amino acids. V shed 5 bases, J shed 7 bases, and the junction held 4 bases outside the gene matches. Germline assignment: CDR1 ENHRY and CDR2 SYGVKD. CDR3 amino acids: CAISRGQGDNEQFF. DNA of the CDR3: TGTGCCATCAGTCGGGGACAGGGGGATAATGAGCAGTTCTTC.